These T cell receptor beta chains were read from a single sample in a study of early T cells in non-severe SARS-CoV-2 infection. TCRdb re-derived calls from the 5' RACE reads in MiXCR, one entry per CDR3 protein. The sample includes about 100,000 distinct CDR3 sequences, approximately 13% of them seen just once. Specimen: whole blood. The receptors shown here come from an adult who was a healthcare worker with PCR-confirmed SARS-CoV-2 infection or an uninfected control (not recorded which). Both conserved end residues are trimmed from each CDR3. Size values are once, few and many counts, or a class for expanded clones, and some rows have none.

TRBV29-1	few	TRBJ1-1	SVRDAEAF
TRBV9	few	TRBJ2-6	ASSPLLSSGANVLT
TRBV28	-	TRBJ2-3	ASSFRGAGVADTQY
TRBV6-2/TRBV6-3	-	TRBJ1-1	ASSYGARGTGTEAF
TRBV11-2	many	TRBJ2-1	ASSGSRLSYNEQF
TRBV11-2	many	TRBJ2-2	ASSLDRRQGSGELF
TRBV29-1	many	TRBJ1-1	SVESQGYTEAF
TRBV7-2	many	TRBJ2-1	ASTFYNEQF
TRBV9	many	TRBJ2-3	ASRTGFTDTQY
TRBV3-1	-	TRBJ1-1	ASSQADRMNTEAF
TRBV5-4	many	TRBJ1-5	ASSLEGGQPQH
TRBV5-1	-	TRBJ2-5	ASSWGPGLETQY
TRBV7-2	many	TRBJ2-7	ASSLVQGPYEQY
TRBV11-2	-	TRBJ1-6	ASSLARGGGNSPLH